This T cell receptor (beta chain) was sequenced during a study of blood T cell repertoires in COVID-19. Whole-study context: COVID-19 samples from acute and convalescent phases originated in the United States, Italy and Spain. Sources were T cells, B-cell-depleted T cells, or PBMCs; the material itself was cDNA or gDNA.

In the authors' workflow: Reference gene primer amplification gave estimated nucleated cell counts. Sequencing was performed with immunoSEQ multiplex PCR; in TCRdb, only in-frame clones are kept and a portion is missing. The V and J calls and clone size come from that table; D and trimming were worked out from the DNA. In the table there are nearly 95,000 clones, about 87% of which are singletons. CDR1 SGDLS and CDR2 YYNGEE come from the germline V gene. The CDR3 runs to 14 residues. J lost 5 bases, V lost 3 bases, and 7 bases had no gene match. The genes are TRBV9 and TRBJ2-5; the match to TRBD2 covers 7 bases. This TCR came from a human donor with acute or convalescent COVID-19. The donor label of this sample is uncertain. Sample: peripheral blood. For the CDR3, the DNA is TGTGCCAGCAGCGCCCGACTAGCCGGTGAGACCCAGTACTTC. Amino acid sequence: CASSARLAGETQYF.